One sample yielded the 26 T cell receptor beta chains listed below, sequenced in a study of blood T cell repertoires in COVID-19. Produced via immunoSEQ multiplex PCR; TCRdb's table is partial and in-frame only. The sample lists 150,000 to 200,000 clones; roughly 83% were seen once. Sample: peripheral blood. The receptors here all came from an elderly woman with active or convalescent COVID-19.

The chain combines TRBV6-6 with TRBJ1-5, with 9 bases lining up with TRBD1. J was trimmed by 1 base and V by 6 bases; bases with no gene match: 4. Looked up from germline, CDR1 is MNHNY and CDR2 is SVGAGI (reference sequence). There are 15 residues in the CDR3. The CDR3 sequence is CASSLTGGSNQPQHF. DNA of the CDR3: TGTGCCAGCAGCTTGACAGGGGGAAGCAATCAGCCCCAGCATTTT.

This chain links TRBV27 with TRBJ1-1; 10 bases agree with TRBD1. Germline V CDR1 and CDR2: MNHEY, SMNVEV (reference sequence). The CDR3 extends over 13 amino acids. V dropped 6 bases and J dropped 8; count of bases not matched to a gene: 6. The CDR3: CASRRQGAMEAFF. DNA for the CDR3: TGTGCCAGCAGACGACAGGGGGCTATGGAAGCTTTCTTT.

A single count supports this clone. The V and J genes are TRBV7-2 and TRBJ2-7; 13 bases line up with TRBD2. Germline CDR1 reads SGHTA; CDR2 reads FQGNSA. V lost 4 bases to trimming and J lost 2 bases; unmatched junction nucleotides: 5. The CDR3 consists of 16 residues. The CDR3 nucleotides read TGTGCCAGCAGCTCTTGGACTAGCGGGGGACCCTACGAGCAGTACTTC. This translates into CASSSWTSGGPYEQYF.

This clone came up a few times. The rearrangement uses TRBV9 and TRBJ2-2; weak D call: TRBD1 (5 bases). V shed 4 bases and J shed 0 bases, with 13 bases lying between them. Per the germline V gene, CDR1 is SGDLS and CDR2 is YYNGEE. The CDR3 length is 16 residues. This CDR3 is CASSPRGSSNTGELFF. The DNA for the CDR3 is TGTGCCAGCAGCCCTAGGGGCAGCTCGAACACCGGGGAGCTGTTTTTT.

The rearrangement joins TRBV7-6 to TRBJ2-3; TRBD2 matches at 9 bases. This CDR3 spans 15 amino acids. J gave up 2 bases and V 5 bases, and 5 bases lay outside the gene matches. The germline V gene encodes CDR1 SGHVS and CDR2 FNYEAQ. CDR3 DNA: TGTGCCAGCAGCCCGAAGCGGGGGGCCACAGATACGCAGTATTTT. Protein sequence: CASSPKRGATDTQYF.

The rearrangement uses TRBV5-4 and TRBJ2-7; maybe TRBD2 (7 bases). Trimming removed 3 bases at V and 5 bases at J, with 21 bases between. This CDR3 spans 16 amino acids. Germline values: CDR1 SGHNT, CDR2 YYREEE (reference sequence). This chain's CDR3 is CASSSRGGLPSDEQYF. The CDR3 nucleotides read TGTGCCAGCAGCTCGAGGGGGGGGCTCCCTTCCGACGAGCAGTACTTC.

This clone was picked up one time. The chain employs TRBV18 and TRBJ2-1; possible D gene TRBD2, 6 bases. Trimming removed 0 bases at V and 1 base at J, with 13 bases between. There are 17 residues in the CDR3. CDR1 is KGHSH, CDR2 LQKENI, per germline. CDR3 in amino acids: CASSPPKGLSSYNEQFF. DNA of the CDR3: TGTGCCAGCTCACCACCGAAGGGACTGAGTTCCTACAATGAGCAGTTCTTC. The whole variable domain, filled in from reference TRBV18 and TRBJ2-1, reads NAGVMQNPRHLVRRRGQEARLRCSPMKGHSHVYWYRQLPEEGLKFMVYLQKENIIDESGMPKERFSAEFPKEGPSILRIQQVVRGDSAAYFCASSPPKGLSSYNEQFFGPGTRLTVL.

This clone was recorded once. The genes are TRBV2 and TRBJ2-5; possibly TRBD2 for D (7 bases). Germline V gives CDR1 SNHLY, CDR2 FYNNEI. This CDR3 spans 18 amino acids. Trimming stripped 6 bases from V and 0 bases from J, with 23 bases between. Written as DNA, the CDR3 is TGTGCCAGCAGACGGGACGTGGGAGGGGGGAGAGACCAAGAGACCCAGTACTTC. It is translated as CASRRDVGGGRDQETQYF. Supplemented by reference TRBV2 and TRBJ2-5, the full variable domain reads EPEVTQTPSHQVTQMGQEVILRCVPISNHLYFYWYRQILGQKVEFLVSFYNNEISEKSEIFDDQFSVERPDGSNFTLKIRSTKLEDSAMYFCASRRDVGGGRDQETQYFGPGTRLLVL.

The chain couples TRBV6-5 to TRBJ1-5; D is uncertain. The CDR3 is 13 residues long. The germline V gene encodes CDR1 MNHEY and CDR2 SVGAGI. V was trimmed by 4 bases and J by 3 bases, leaving 7 bases between them. For the CDR3, the DNA is TGTGCCAGCAGTTGGGCCGCCAATCAGCCCCAGCATTTT. This encodes CASSWAANQPQHF.

In its sample, this clone was seen a few times. This chain links TRBV10-1 with TRBJ2-3, with a possible D match to TRBD2 (7 bases). The CDR3 spans 13 residues. V was trimmed by 3 bases and J by 8 bases, leaving 12 bases between them. Germline V gives CDR1 WNHNN, CDR2 SYGVQD (reference sequence). CDR3 coding DNA: TGCGCCAGCAGTGATCAGGGAGGGGGTACGCAGTATTTT. Amino acid sequence: CASSDQGGGTQYF.

The rearrangement joins TRBV3-1 (or the pseudogene TRBV3-2) to TRBJ1-5; D is unresolved. Germline values: CDR1 LGHDT, CDR2 YNNKEL (reference sequence). V was cut by 4 bases and J by 2 bases, with 12 bases left in between. The CDR3 extends over 15 amino acids. For the CDR3, the DNA is TGTGCCAGCAGCCCAGGCTTGGTTGGCAATCAGCCCCAGCATTTT. It specifies CASSPGLVGNQPQHF.

V and J are TRBV10-2 and TRBJ2-1, with TRBD2 identical over 11 bases. The V and J ends lost 5 bases and 4 bases, in that order; junction bases with no gene match: 4. The CDR3 runs to 15 residues. Germline V gives CDR1 WSHSY, CDR2 SAAADI. CDR3 sequence: CASSQLAGVYNEQFF. The CDR3 DNA reads as TGCGCCAGCAGTCAACTAGCGGGGGTATACAATGAGCAGTTCTTC.

This clone appeared a single time. The chain uses TRBV19 and TRBJ1-4; 7 bases fit TRBD1. V lost 6 bases, J lost 4 bases, and 5 bases stayed unmatched. Germline values: CDR1 LNHDA, CDR2 SQIVND (reference sequence). The CDR3 runs to 14 residues. The CDR3: CASRGDRGNEKLFF. CDR3 in DNA: TGTGCCAGTAGAGGGGACAGAGGTAATGAAAAACTGTTTTTT.

J is TRBJ1-1 and V is TRBV4-3; D ambiguous. Germline loops: CDR1 LGHNA, CDR2 YSLEER. Trimming removed 0 bases at V and 0 bases at J, with 20 bases between. This CDR3 region has 19 residues. The CDR3: CASSQDMEGGLYVNTEAFF. The CDR3 DNA follows: TGCGCCAGCAGCCAAGATATGGAGGGCGGTTTGTATGTGAACACTGAAGCTTTCTTT.

The chain has TRBV28 and TRBJ2-6; D might be TRBD1 (5 bases). Trimming left V 8 bases short and J 0 bases short, with 11 bases between. This CDR3 spans 15 amino acids. Germline V gives CDR1 MDHEN, CDR2 SYDVKM. CDR3 sequence: CASRTGFSGANVLTF. Here the CDR3 DNA reads TGTGCCAGCCGTACAGGATTCTCTGGGGCCAACGTCCTGACTTTC.

The chain carries TRBV19 and TRBJ1-1, with D perhaps TRBD1 (5 bases). Between the trimmed V and J ends, which lost 6 bases and 0 bases, there was a span of 17 bases. The CDR3 spans 16 residues. CDR1 and CDR2 (germline): LNHDA, SQIVND (reference sequence). The CDR3 sequence is CASRARQGGVNTEAFF. The CDR3 bases are TGTGCCAGTAGGGCGAGGCAGGGTGGGGTGAACACTGAAGCTTTCTTT. The full variable domain, completed using reference TRBV19 and TRBJ1-1, is DGGITQSPKYLFRKEGQNVTLSCEQNLNHDAMYWYRQDPGQGLRLIYYSQIVNDFQKGDIAEGYSVSREKKESFPLTVTSAQKNPTAFYLCASRARQGGVNTEAFFGQGTRLTVV.

The genes are TRBV7-9 and TRBJ2-6; D not resolved. Germline V CDR1 and CDR2: SEHNR, FQNEAQ (reference sequence). The CDR3 length is 15 residues. Trimming removed 5 bases from V and 2 bases from J, with 10 bases in between. The CDR3 loop reads CASSIVNPGANVLTF. The CDR3 DNA is TGTGCCAGCAGCATCGTTAATCCTGGGGCCAACGTCCTGACTTTC.

The chain employs TRBV5-1 and TRBJ1-4; possible D gene TRBD1, 5 bases. This CDR3 is 15 amino acids long. The ends were cut back, 0 bases at V and 8 bases at J, with 14 bases in the middle. Looked up from germline, CDR1 is SGHRS and CDR2 is YFSETQ. The CDR3 protein is CASSLAVGQEEKLFF. The CDR3 coding sequence is TGCGCCAGCAGCTTGGCCGTGGGGCAGGAAGAAAAACTGTTTTTT.

V and J are TRBV27 and TRBJ2-7, with D possibly matching TRBD2 (7 bases). Trimming removed 6 bases at V and 5 bases at J, with 14 bases between. In germline, CDR1 is MNHEY, CDR2 SMNVEV (reference sequence). The CDR3 has 13 amino acids. The DNA of the CDR3 is TGTGCCAGCAGCAGTGGGGGGGCCGACGAGCAGTACTTC. This encodes CASSSGGADEQYF.

The chain couples TRBV5-1 to TRBJ2-3; maybe TRBD2 (6 bases). This CDR3 has 15 amino acids. The germline V and J ends were trimmed by 1 base and 2 bases, with 11 bases remaining between them. Germline lookup yields CDR1 SGHRS and CDR2 YFSETQ. The CDR3 region is CASSLWGDSTDTQYF. As DNA, the CDR3 is TGCGCCAGCAGCTTGTGGGGGGATTCCACAGATACGCAGTATTTT.

The chain carries TRBV10-1 and TRBJ2-2; D possibly corresponds to TRBD1 (5 bases). Trimming cost V 3 bases and J 3 bases, with 26 bases left between them. This CDR3 has 20 residues. CDR1 and CDR2 (germline): WNHNN, SYGVQD (reference sequence). The CDR3 DNA reads as TGCGCCAGCAGTGACCTTGTTTCAATCTTGTCAGGGATCGACACCGGGGAGCTGTTTTTT. Protein: CASSDLVSILSGIDTGELFF.

The chain is built from TRBV6-2 or TRBV6-3 and TRBJ2-1; maybe TRBD2 (5 bases). CDR3 length: 13 residues. Germline CDR1 and CDR2: MNHEY and SVGEGT. With 6 bases removed from V and 3 bases from J, the gap between germline ends came to 9 bases. The CDR3 DNA is TGTGCCAGCAGCTTCGGACTCTACAATGAGCAGTTCTTC. Its translation: CASSFGLYNEQFF.

The gene calls are TRBV14 and TRBJ2-7; TRBD2 matches at 10 bases. Germline V gene data show CDR1 as SGHDN and CDR2 as FVKESK. Trimming cost V 3 bases and J 4 bases; bases outside gene matches: 6. The CDR3 consists of 15 residues. The CDR3 is CASSHWTSGEYEQYF. Written as DNA, the CDR3 is TGTGCCAGCAGCCATTGGACTAGCGGAGAATACGAGCAGTACTTC.

This clone occurred a few times. V gene TRBV2 combines with J gene TRBJ1-5; 7 nucleotides align to TRBD1. There are 13 residues in the CDR3. Trimming took 6 bases from V and 7 from J; bases not matched to a gene: 6. Germline V gives CDR1 SNHLY, CDR2 FYNNEI. CDR3 amino acids: CASRPGTVQPQHF. DNA of the CDR3: TGTGCCAGCAGACCGGGGACAGTCCAGCCCCAGCATTTT.

This clone was found a few times. The chain is built from TRBV5-6 and TRBJ1-1; a possible D gene is TRBD1 (5 bases). Trimming removed 3 bases from V and 6 bases from J, with 21 bases in between. Germline lookup yields CDR1 SGHDT and CDR2 YYEEEE. CDR3 length: 16 amino acids. This CDR3 is CASSSQPNQGAAEAFF. The CDR3 nucleotides are TGTGCCAGCAGCTCCCAGCCTAATCAAGGGGCCGCTGAAGCTTTCTTT.

The V gene is TRBV7-2, the J gene TRBJ1-1; 8 bases are a match to TRBD1. V was clipped by 5 bases and J by 6 bases; unmatched bases: 17. This CDR3 spans 17 amino acids. Germline assignment: CDR1 SGHTA and CDR2 FQGNSA. The CDR3 nucleotides read TGTGCCAGCAGCGAAAGGACAGGGCCAGGAGGTCACGCTGAAGCTTTCTTT. Protein: CASSERTGPGGHAEAFF.